This T cell receptor beta chain was sequenced during a study of graft-versus-host responses after intestinal transplantation. Background on the study: All recipients got anti-thymocyte globulin induction, then tacrolimus and steroids for about 3 years.

Some clones are missing from TCRdb's copy, which holds only in-frame ones; the method was immunoSEQ multiplex PCR. The sample lists about 88,000 clones; just under 95% were seen once. This clone is a singleton in its sample. Antigen: not known. Study results and limitations: Individuals carrying graft-donor T cell macrochimerism showed high graft-versus-host to host-versus-graft clonal ratios in allografts. Detected in recipient marrow were GvH clones, some of which were first observed in ileum or blood. Circulating GvH clone levels at their peak were associated with HvG declines (early post-transplant).

Here the sequenced sample was unstimulated CD4+ T cells sorted from spleen or lymph node cells, taken before intestinal transplant. The TCR was taken from a human donor who received an intestinal transplant.

The CDR3 reads CASSPAPGTNYGYTF. The CDR3 nucleotides are TGCGCCAGCAGCCCCGCCCCCGGGACCAACTATGGCTACACCTTC. The V call is TRBV5-1, the J call TRBJ1-2, with D possibly TRBD1 on 5 matching bases. Germline V gene data show CDR1 as SGHRS and CDR2 as YFSETQ. V dropped 4 bases and J dropped 2 bases, with 15 bases sitting between them. This CDR3 has 15 residues. The full variable domain, in which reference TRBV5-1 and TRBJ1-2 provide the parts outside the CDR3, is KAGVTQTPRYLIKTRGQQVTLSCSPISGHRSVSWYQQTPGQGLQFLFEYFSETQRNKGNFPGRFSGRQFSNSRSEMNVSTLELGDSALYLCASSPAPGTNYGYTFGSGTRLTVV.